This T cell receptor (beta chain) was captured in a study of T cell responses to AZD1222 COVID-19 vaccine. Profiling relied on immunoSEQ multiplex PCR, and the TCRdb table lists in-frame clones only, not all of them. In the table there are some 170,000 clones, roughly 94% of which are singletons. The junction had 2 bases not matched to a gene; V was cut back by 2 bases and J by 4 bases. CDR1 is SGHRS, CDR2 YFSETQ, per germline. CDR3 length equals 14 residues. Sequenced here: peripheral blood, sampled 28 days after the second AZD1222 dose. The sequence was collected from an adult who received the AZD1222 COVID-19 vaccine. This sequence joins TRBV5-1 and TRBJ1-2, with 10 nucleotides matching TRBD1. The CDR3 DNA is TGCGCCAGCAGCTTCGGGACAGGGGTCTATGGCTACACCTTC. This translates into CASSFGTGVYGYTF.